These T cell receptor beta chains were read from a single sample in a study of identical twins. TCRdb used MiXCR to reprocess the 5' RACE reads, holding one entry per CDR3 protein. The table lists roughly 490,000 distinct CDR3 sequences, 13% to 15% of them singletons. Another study also made use of these data, one on yellow fever vaccine responses in identical twins.

Sequenced sample: CD4+ T cells sorted from blood. These receptors all come from a woman aged 18-30 years in good health. The CDR3 runs from the conserved cysteine through the conserved F or W. D genes are given only for firm matches. Only some rows state a clone size, as once, few, many or a class for expanded clones.

NA,NA,TRBV5-1,TRBJ2-1,CASTEDSNSYNEQFF,TGCGCCAGCACCGAGGACTCTAACTCCTACAATGAGCAGTTCTTC
TRBD1,many,TRBV24-1,TRBJ2-2,CATGQGATGELFF,TGTGCCACCGGACAGGGGGCGACCGGGGAGCTGTTTTTT
TRBD2,many,TRBV4-1,TRBJ2-7,CASSQRLAGVEQYF,TGCGCCAGCAGCCAGAGACTAGCGGGAGTCGAGCAGTACTTC
TRBD1,NA,TRBV5-1,TRBJ2-1,CASSGTGKIDEQFF,TGCGCCAGTTCCGGGACAGGGAAGATCGATGAGCAGTTCTTC
NA,few,TRBV30,TRBJ2-1,CAWASLHNEQFF,TGTGCCTGGGCTAGCCTACACAATGAGCAGTTCTTC
TRBD1,NA,TRBV3-1,TRBJ1-1,CATKPTRDRGEAFF,TGTGCCACCAAACCTACCCGGGACAGGGGTGAAGCTTTCTTT
NA,few,TRBV19,TRBJ1-1,CASTLIPRGGTEAFF,TGTGCCAGTACCCTCATTCCCCGGGGCGGAACTGAAGCTTTCTTT
NA,many,TRBV6-1,TRBJ1-3,CASQGSSGNTIYF,TGTGCCAGCCAGGGGTCGTCTGGAAACACCATATATTTT
NA,NA,TRBV20-1,TRBJ2-3,CSATIGGEGTDTQYF,TGCAGTGCTACCATAGGGGGGGAAGGCACAGATACGCAGTATTTT
TRBD2,few,TRBV5-1,TRBJ2-2,CASSLWLAANTGELFF,TGCGCCAGCAGCTTGTGGCTAGCGGCGAACACCGGGGAGCTGTTTTTT
TRBD1,few,TRBV3-1,TRBJ2-5,CASSQARGPETQYF,TGTGCCAGCAGCCAAGCCAGGGGGCCTGAGACCCAGTACTTC
NA,few,TRBV2,TRBJ2-2,CASSEVGTGELFF,TGTGCCAGCAGTGAAGTGGGGACCGGGGAGCTGTTTTTT
TRBD1,many,TRBV7-2,TRBJ2-1,CASSLAGQGTNEQFF,TGTGCCAGCAGCTTAGCGGGACAGGGAACCAATGAGCAGTTCTTC
NA,NA,TRBV2,TRBJ1-1,CASTAGQVFTEAFF,TGTGCCAGCACCGCGGGACAAGTTTTCACTGAAGCTTTCTTT
NA,many,TRBV4-3,TRBJ1-2,CASSRGGYGYTF,TGCGCCAGCAGCCGCGGGGGGTATGGCTACACCTTC
NA,few,TRBV4-3,TRBJ1-2,CASSQDPAGLSGYTF,TGCGCCAGCAGCCAAGATCCGGCGGGGTTGAGCGGCTACACCTTC
TRBD1,few,TRBV11-2,TRBJ1-5,CASSPTGTGVTSNQPQHF,TGTGCCAGCAGCCCCACCGGGACAGGGGTTACTAGCAATCAGCCCCAGCATTTT
NA,many,TRBV12-3/TRBV12-4,TRBJ2-3,CASSPGLTPDTQYF,TGTGCCAGCAGTCCGGGACTTACACCAGATACGCAGTATTTT
TRBD2,few,TRBV28,TRBJ2-4,CASSLETSGSLTKNIQYF,TGTGCCAGCAGTTTAGAGACTAGCGGGAGCCTCACCAAAAACATTCAGTACTTC
TRBD1,NA,TRBV10-3,TRBJ1-2,CATQGASGDGYTF,TGTGCCACCCAGGGGGCGTCGGGCGATGGCTACACCTTC
TRBD2,NA,TRBV12-3/TRBV12-4,TRBJ2-1,CASSLTSGRTEQFF,TGTGCCAGCAGCCTGACTAGCGGGAGGACTGAGCAGTTCTTC
TRBD1,NA,TRBV29-1,TRBJ2-1,CSVVQGNGNEQFF,TGCAGCGTTGTACAGGGGAATGGGAATGAGCAGTTCTTC
NA,NA,TRBV7-9,TRBJ2-3,CASSYSETDTQYF,TGTGCCAGCAGCTACAGTGAGACAGATACGCAGTATTTT
NA,few,TRBV27,TRBJ2-5,CASSLGSAGLVTQYF,TGTGCCAGCAGTTTAGGGTCCGCAGGGCTAGTGACCCAGTACTTC
NA,many,TRBV24-1,TRBJ2-3,CATSEPPGPGTDTQYF,TGTGCCACCAGTGAACCCCCCGGCCCAGGGACAGATACGCAGTATTTT
NA,few,TRBV5-1,TRBJ2-5,CASSPTGPGTQYF,TGCGCCAGCAGCCCGACGGGCCCCGGGACCCAGTACTTC
NA,many,TRBV5-6,TRBJ1-1,CASSRTGQKNTEAFF,TGTGCCAGCAGCCGCACGGGACAAAAGAACACTGAAGCTTTCTTT
TRBD1,NA,TRBV7-2,TRBJ1-1,CASSSRDRDYDTEAFF,TGTGCCAGCAGCTCCCGGGACAGGGACTATGACACTGAAGCTTTCTTT
NA,many,TRBV15,TRBJ1-1,CATSRDGKNTEAFF,TGTGCCACCAGCAGAGATGGCAAGAACACTGAAGCTTTCTTT
NA,NA,TRBV24-1,TRBJ2-7,CATSDSTTGRYEQYF,TGTGCCACCAGTGACTCCACCACAGGGCGCTACGAGCAGTACTTC
NA,few,TRBV6-2/TRBV6-3,TRBJ2-1,CASSRPLGNEQFF,TGTGCCAGCAGTAGGCCCCTCGGGAATGAGCAGTTCTTC
NA,few,TRBV6-6,TRBJ1-2,CASSLDSGYTF,TGTGCCAGCAGTCTAGACAGCGGTTACACCTTC
TRBD2,few,TRBV11-1,TRBJ2-7,CASSLATGLAGPPYEQYF,TGTGCCAGCAGCTTAGCCACCGGACTAGCGGGGCCTCCCTACGAGCAGTACTTC
TRBD2,NA,TRBV30,TRBJ2-5,CAWREAGREETQYF,TGTGCCTGGAGGGAGGCGGGGAGGGAAGAGACCCAGTACTTC
TRBD2,NA,TRBV6-2/TRBV6-3,TRBJ2-2,CASLAGGPPGELFF,TGTGCCAGTCTAGCGGGAGGGCCCCCCGGGGAGCTGTTTTTT
TRBD1,NA,TRBV12-3/TRBV12-4,TRBJ1-1,CASSLLGQGVGAFF,TGTGCCAGCAGTTTGTTGGGACAGGGAGTGGGAGCTTTCTTT
TRBD2,NA,TRBV20-1,TRBJ2-2,CSASASGTNTGELFF,TGCAGTGCTAGTGCTAGCGGGACAAACACCGGGGAGCTGTTTTTT
NA,NA,TRBV12-3/TRBV12-4,TRBJ1-2,CASSFGMRLSGYTF,TGTGCCAGCAGTTTTGGGATGAGGCTAAGTGGCTACACCTTC
NA,few,TRBV21-1,TRBJ2-5,CASSKDRQGAGETQYF,TGTGCCAGCAGCAAGGATCGCCAGGGGGCTGGGGAGACCCAGTACTTC
TRBD2,many,TRBV6-1,TRBJ2-5,CASGSGGSGKTQYF,TGTGCCAGCGGTAGCGGGGGGAGCGGGAAGACCCAGTACTTC
NA,NA,TRBV10-1,TRBJ1-5,CASSEKARLRLQPQHF,TGCGCCAGCAGTGAGAAGGCCCGTCTTCGGTTGCAGCCCCAGCATTTT
TRBD1,NA,TRBV5-1,TRBJ2-2,CASMLQGAHTGELFF,TGCGCCAGCATGCTACAGGGGGCACACACCGGGGAGCTGTTTTTT
NA,few,TRBV6-5,TRBJ2-5,CASSYGQGPQETQYF,TGTGCCAGCAGTTACGGTCAGGGCCCTCAAGAGACCCAGTACTTC
NA,many,TRBV9,TRBJ2-7,CASSVAALGNEQYF,TGTGCCAGCAGCGTAGCAGCTTTAGGAAACGAGCAGTACTTC
TRBD2,NA,TRBV6-1,TRBJ2-7,CASSPGGFQRAYEQYF,TGTGCCAGCAGCCCCGGGGGGTTCCAGCGAGCTTACGAGCAGTACTTC
NA,NA,TRBV20-1,TRBJ2-7,CSASSRGRVDEQYF,TGCAGTGCTAGTTCACGGGGGCGCGTCGACGAGCAGTACTTC
TRBD2,NA,TRBV4-1,TRBJ2-3,CASSQLFGTSGGDTQYF,TGCGCCAGCAGCCAATTGTTCGGGACTAGCGGGGGGGATACGCAGTATTTT
TRBD2,few,TRBV3-1,TRBJ2-1,CASSTRTSGGAYNEQFF,TGTGCCAGCAGCACCAGGACTAGCGGGGGGGCCTACAATGAGCAGTTCTTC
NA,many,TRBV12-3/TRBV12-4,TRBJ1-5,CASSTQGNQPQHF,TGTGCCAGCAGTACACAGGGCAATCAGCCCCAGCATTTT
TRBD2,NA,TRBV28,TRBJ2-7,CASSPLAGESPEQYF,TGTGCCAGCAGTCCTTTAGCGGGAGAATCCCCCGAGCAGTACTTC
NA,NA,TRBV25-1,TRBJ2-7,CASTGRSNPSYEQYF,TGTGCCAGCACCGGACGGAGCAACCCCTCCTACGAGCAGTACTTC
NA,many,TRBV7-9,TRBJ2-5,CASSLARHLQETQYF,TGTGCCAGCAGCTTAGCTCGTCACTTACAAGAGACCCAGTACTTC
NA,few,TRBV30,TRBJ2-4,CALKGGRVNIQYF,TGTGCCTTAAAAGGGGGTCGCGTAAACATTCAGTACTTC
NA,many,TRBV6-1,TRBJ1-6,CASRTGTLDSPLHF,TGTGCCAGCAGGACCGGGACGCTGGATTCACCCCTCCACTTT